The 25 T cell receptor beta chains reported below all come from one sample, sequenced in a study of cytomegalovirus exposure and HLA in healthy donors. The table came from immunoSEQ multiplex PCR; TCRdb's copy has only in-frame clones and leaves some out. The sample has 150,000 to 200,000 clones, more than 75% seen once. Sequenced material: PBMCs. The receptor source for this set is a woman under 30 in good health and CMV-seronegative.

This chain joins TRBV7-9 and TRBJ2-1; 7 bases line up with TRBD1. The length of the CDR3 is 16 residues. J lost 4 bases, V lost 8 bases, and 14 bases had no gene match. Germline V CDR1 and CDR2: SEHNR, FQNEAQ (reference sequence). The CDR3 nucleotides read TGTGCCAGCGGGACCCATGGACAGGCCTTTTACAATGAGCAGTTCTTC. It encodes CASGTHGQAFYNEQFF.

The J gene is TRBJ1-2, the V gene TRBV5-5; D may be TRBD1 (6 bases). The CDR3 length is 13 residues. Germline V gives CDR1 SGHKS, CDR2 YYEKEE (reference sequence). V lost 5 bases to trimming and J lost 2 bases, with 10 bases between them. The CDR3 region is CASRTTGNYGYTF. The CDR3 DNA reads as TGTGCCAGCAGAACGACAGGAAACTATGGCTACACCTTC.

The chain employs TRBV7-8 and TRBJ1-3; TRBD1 is a possible D gene (6 bases). The CDR3 length is 15 residues. The germline V gene has CDR1 SGHVS and CDR2 FQNEAQ. Trimming pared 5 bases from V and 2 bases from J, leaving 13 bases between. CDR3 sequence: CASSQGGGTGNTIYF. Here the CDR3 DNA reads TGTGCCAGCAGCCAAGGGGGGGGAACTGGAAACACCATATATTTT.

V and J are TRBV7-9 and TRBJ1-1; D not certain. The CDR3 has 11 residues. The germline CDR1 and CDR2 sequences are SEHNR and FQNEAQ (reference sequence). V shed 7 bases and J shed 4 bases, with 7 bases lying between them. The CDR3 DNA sequence: TGTGCCAGCACCCAGATCACTGAAGCTTTCTTT. Translation: CASTQITEAFF.

The rearrangement links TRBV5-6 to TRBJ2-5, with 14 positions matching TRBD2. This CDR3 spans 18 amino acids. Trimming cost V 4 bases and J 4 bases; bases outside gene matches: 12. Germline CDR1 and CDR2: SGHDT and YYEEEE. The DNA for the CDR3 is TGTGCCAGCAGCCTGGGACTAGCGGGAGTATTAAGGGGAGAGACCCAGTACTTC. It yields the protein CASSLGLAGVLRGETQYF. The entire variable domain, with the rest obtained from reference TRBV5-6 and TRBJ2-5, is as follows: DAGVTQSPTHLIKTRGQQVTLRCSPKSGHDTVSWYQQALGQGPQFIFQYYEEEERQRGNFPDRFSGHQFPNYSSELNVNALLLGDSALYLCASSLGLAGVLRGETQYFGPGTRLLVL.

This chain connects TRBV7-9 to TRBJ2-7, with D perhaps TRBD1 (5 bases). The germline CDR1 and CDR2 sequences are SEHNR and FQNEAQ (reference sequence). The length of the CDR3 is 14 residues. The germline V and J ends were trimmed by 0 bases and 0 bases, with 6 bases remaining between them. The chain's CDR3 is CASSLAGDSYEQYF. CDR3 DNA sequence: TGTGCCAGCAGCTTAGCAGGGGACTCCTACGAGCAGTACTTC. Full variable domain (outside the CDR3, taken from reference TRBV7-9 and TRBJ2-7): DTGVSQNPRHKITKRGQNVTFRCDPISEHNRLYWYRQTLGQGPEFLTYFQNEAQLEKSRLLSDRFSAERPKGSFSTLEIQRTEQGDSAMYLCASSLAGDSYEQYFGPGTRLTVT.

This chain uses TRBV14 with TRBJ2-7, with a tentative D call TRBD1 (5 bases). CDR3 size: 14 residues. Trimming stripped 2 bases from V and 2 bases from J, with 10 bases between. Germline assignment: CDR1 SGHDN and CDR2 FVKESK. As DNA, the CDR3 is TGTGCCAGCAGCCAACTACACAGGCCCTACGAGCAGTACTTC. It codes for CASSQLHRPYEQYF. The full variable domain, its missing parts supplied by reference TRBV14 and TRBJ2-7, is EAGVTQFPSHSVIEKGQTVTLRCDPISGHDNLYWYRRVMGKEIKFLLHFVKESKQDESGMPNNRFLAERTGGTYSTLKVQPAELEDSGVYFCASSQLHRPYEQYFGPGTRLTVT.

The rearrangement uses TRBV10-3 and TRBJ2-7; 7 bases line up with TRBD2. Losses at the gene ends were 2 bases for V and 2 bases for J; bases not matched to a gene: 6. Germline values: CDR1 ENHRY, CDR2 SYGVKD. The CDR3 runs to 15 residues. The CDR3 DNA reads TGTGCCATCAGTGAGGAGGCTAGCGGAACCTACGAGCAGTACTTC. Protein product: CAISEEASGTYEQYF.

This clone was seen once. The chain uses TRBV5-1 and TRBJ1-2; TRBD1 aligns across 8 bases. This CDR3 spans 14 amino acids. The germline V gene has CDR1 SGHRS and CDR2 YFSETQ. The junction had 7 bases not matched to a gene; V was cut back by 4 bases and J by 5 bases. CDR3 sequence: CASSLPGQGYGYTF. The CDR3, as DNA: TGCGCCAGCAGCCTGCCAGGACAGGGTTATGGCTACACCTTC.

The chain recombines TRBV29-1 with TRBJ2-1; 7 nucleotides align to TRBD1. The germline V gene encodes CDR1 SQVTM and CDR2 ANQGSEA. CDR3 length: 15 residues. Unmatched junction bases numbered 7, after V lost 4 bases and J lost 1 base. In DNA, the CDR3 is TGCAGCGTTGCGAGGGCAGGGGGTTCCTACAATGAGCAGTTCTTC. Amino acid sequence: CSVARAGGSYNEQFF.

This chain links TRBV28 with TRBJ2-7; possible D gene TRBD1, 6 bases. CDR3 length: 14 amino acids. Trimming took 3 bases from V and 6 from J, leaving 15 bases between them. The germline V gene encodes CDR1 MDHEN and CDR2 SYDVKM. CDR3 protein: CASSFYFQGLEQYF. The CDR3 DNA reads as TGTGCCAGCAGTTTTTATTTCCAGGGGCTCGAGCAGTACTTC. Using reference TRBV28 and TRBJ2-7 for the parts outside the CDR3, the full variable domain is DVKVTQSSRYLVKRTGEKVFLECVQDMDHENMFWYRQDPGLGLRLIYFSYDVKMKEKGDIPEGYSVSREKKERFSLILESASTNQTSMYLCASSFYFQGLEQYFGPGTRLTVT.

V and J are TRBV19 and TRBJ2-7; 9 bases align to TRBD1. Germline-derived CDR1 and CDR2 are LNHDA and SQIVND (reference sequence). The CDR3 contains 14 residues. The J segment lost 2 bases and the V segment lost 5 bases, leaving 4 bases of the junction unmatched. The CDR3 DNA reads as TGTGCCAGTAGTGTCAACAGGGGGCCCTACGAGCAGTACTTC. Protein sequence: CASSVNRGPYEQYF. Filled out from reference TRBV19 and TRBJ2-7, the complete variable domain reads DGGITQSPKYLFRKEGQNVTLSCEQNLNHDAMYWYRQDPGQGLRLIYYSQIVNDFQKGDIAEGYSVSREKKESFPLTVTSAQKNPTAFYLCASSVNRGPYEQYFGPGTRLTVT.

The rearrangement uses TRBV30 and TRBJ2-1; D not resolved. Per germline, CDR1 GTSNPN and CDR2 SVGIG (reference sequence). This CDR3 has 14 amino acids. V shed 0 bases and J shed 3 bases, with 9 bases lying between them. The CDR3 loop is CAWSVRRNYNEQFF. DNA for the CDR3: TGTGCCTGGAGTGTACGTAGAAACTACAATGAGCAGTTCTTC.

This clone was seen only once. The rearrangement uses TRBV15 and TRBJ1-2, with 8 bases identical to TRBD1. The CDR3 extends over 16 amino acids. Germline CDR1 reads LNHNV; CDR2 reads YYDKDF (reference sequence). V was pared by 0 bases and J by 5 bases, with 8 bases of the junction left unmatched. CDR3 nucleotide sequence: TGTGCCACCAGCAGAGATCGGGCAGGGGGCAGGTATGGCTACACCTTC. This gives the protein CATSRDRAGGRYGYTF.

This chain joins TRBV29-1 and TRBJ1-2, with 7 positions matching TRBD1. Trimming cost V 0 bases and J 6 bases; bases outside gene matches: 10. Germline V gene lookup returns CDR1 SQVTM and CDR2 ANQGSEA. This CDR3 spans 15 amino acids. CDR3 bases: TGCAGCGTTGAAGACCGCCGGGACAGACTAGATGGCTACACCTTC. Translation gives CSVEDRRDRLDGYTF.

The rearrangement joins TRBV6-4 to TRBJ1-1; a possible D gene is TRBD1 (5 bases). The CDR3 is made up of 15 amino acids. Trimming pared 0 bases from V and 6 bases from J, leaving 14 bases between. Germline V gene sequence: CDR1 MRHNA, CDR2 SNTAGT. The CDR3 here is CASSDSARVYPEAFF. In nucleotides, the CDR3 is TGTGCCAGCAGTGACTCGGCCAGGGTGTATCCTGAAGCTTTCTTT.

This clone came up a few times. The rearrangement joins TRBV29-1 to TRBJ1-2; TRBD1 might be the D (6 bases). CDR1 and CDR2 (germline): SQVTM, ANQGSEA. This CDR3 has 14 residues. Trimming shortened V by 4 bases and J by 1 base, and 13 bases separated the two germline ends. The CDR3 reads CSVARGGINYGYTF. DNA of the CDR3: TGCAGCGTTGCGAGGGGGGGAATTAACTATGGCTACACCTTC.

The rearrangement joins TRBV10-3 to TRBJ2-3; 11 bases match TRBD2. This CDR3 comprises 13 residues. The germline V gene has CDR1 ENHRY and CDR2 SYGVKD. V dropped 8 bases and J dropped 4; count of bases not matched to a gene: 2. CDR3 bases: TGTGCCATCGAGACTAGCGGGGCAGATACGCAGTATTTT. Protein product: CAIETSGADTQYF.

The gene calls are TRBV6-4 and TRBJ1-2; the D gene is possibly TRBD1 (5 bases). CDR1 and CDR2 from the germline V gene are MRHNA and SNTAGT. This CDR3 has 12 amino acids. V was pared by 10 bases and J by 2 bases, with 11 bases between. Written as DNA, the CDR3 is TGTGCCACCGGGGAGGGGAACTATGGCTACACCTTC. Amino acid sequence: CATGEGNYGYTF.

The chain carries TRBV11-2 and TRBJ2-5; TRBD1 is a possible D gene (6 bases). The CDR3 extends over 13 amino acids. Per the germline V gene, CDR1 is SGHAT and CDR2 is FQNNGV. V was shortened by 3 bases and J by 5 bases, with 10 bases between the two germline ends. In DNA, the CDR3 is TGTGCCAGCAGCTTGGGGGCTCGGGAGACCCAGTACTTC. Translating it yields CASSLGARETQYF.

This clone was found once. The V and J genes are TRBV5-1 and TRBJ2-6; TRBD1 agrees at 10 bases. The CDR3 length is 18 residues. CDR1 is SGHRS, CDR2 YFSETQ, per germline. V dropped 4 bases and J dropped 0; count of bases not matched to a gene: 7. The CDR3 DNA reads TGCGCCAGCAGCCTAAGGGACAGGGGAAGCTCTGGGGCCAACGTCCTGACTTTC. Translation: CASSLRDRGSSGANVLTF.

A note on this clone: The identical CDR3 is also encoded by other nucleotide sequences in the sample. The chain employs TRBV5-1 and TRBJ2-7, with 8 bases aligning to TRBD1. Unmatched junction bases numbered 3, after V lost 3 bases and J lost 1 base. CDR1 is SGHRS, CDR2 YFSETQ, per germline. There are 14 residues in the CDR3. The CDR3 loop reads CASSSTGGSYEQYF. In DNA, the CDR3 is TGCGCCAGCAGCTCCACAGGGGGATCCTACGAGCAGTACTTC.

This sequence joins TRBV27 and TRBJ2-1; 7 bases line up with TRBD1. The CDR3 loop spans 15 amino acids. With 5 bases clipped from V and 6 bases from J, the junction kept 10 bases outside the gene matches. CDR1 MNHEY and CDR2 SMNVEV come from the germline V gene (reference sequence). CDR3 region: CASSPPNRGANEQFF. CDR3 nucleotides: TGTGCCAGCAGTCCCCCCAACAGGGGAGCCAATGAGCAGTTCTTC.

The chain combines TRBV19 with TRBJ1-2; the D gene is possibly TRBD1 (6 bases). In germline, CDR1 is LNHDA, CDR2 SQIVND (reference sequence). CDR3 size: 14 residues. V shed 5 bases and J shed 4 bases, with 14 bases lying between them. The CDR3 DNA reads TGTGCCAGTAGTTTACAGGGACCGGGCTATGGCTACACCTTC. Translated: CASSLQGPGYGYTF.

V usage is TRBV4-2 and J usage is TRBJ2-3; 14 nucleotides line up with TRBD2. This CDR3 spans 18 amino acids. Trimming removed 1 base from V and 0 bases from J; junction bases left unmatched: 3. CDR1 is LGHNA and CDR2 is YNFKEQ in the germline V gene. The CDR3 nucleotides are TGTGCCAGCAGCCAAGGACTAGCGGGAGGGGGGAGCACAGATACGCAGTATTTT. Translated, it gives CASSQGLAGGGSTDTQYF.